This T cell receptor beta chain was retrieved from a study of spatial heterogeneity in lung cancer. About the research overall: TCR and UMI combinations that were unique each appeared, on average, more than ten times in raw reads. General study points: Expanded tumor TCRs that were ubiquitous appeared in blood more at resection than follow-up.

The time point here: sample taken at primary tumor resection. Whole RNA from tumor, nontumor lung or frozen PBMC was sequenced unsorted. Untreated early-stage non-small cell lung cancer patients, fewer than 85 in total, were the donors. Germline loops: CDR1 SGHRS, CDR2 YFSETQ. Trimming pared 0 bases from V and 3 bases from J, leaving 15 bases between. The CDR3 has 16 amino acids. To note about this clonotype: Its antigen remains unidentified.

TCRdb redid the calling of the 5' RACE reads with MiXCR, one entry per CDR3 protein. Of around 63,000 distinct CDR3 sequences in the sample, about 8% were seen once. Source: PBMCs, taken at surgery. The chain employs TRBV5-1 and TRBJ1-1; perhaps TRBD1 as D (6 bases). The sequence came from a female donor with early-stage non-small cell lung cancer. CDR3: CASSLGITGLDTEAFF. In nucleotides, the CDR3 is TGCGCCAGCAGCTTGGGGATTACAGGGCTGGACACTGAAGCTTTCTTT.